The 11 T cell receptor beta chains presented below share a single source sample, sequenced in a study of glioma-infiltrating T cells. Using RNA template, CDR3s of TCR alpha and beta were amplified with iRepertoire arm-PCR. TCRdb reprocessed the multiplex PCR reads with MiXCR, giving one entry per CDR3 protein. The sample records 300,000 to 450,000 distinct CDR3 sequences, 41% being singletons. The sample consisted of glioma tissue, nonneoplastic brain tissue, or PBMCs (not recorded which). These receptor sequences come from a human donor with low-grade glioma or glioblastoma, undergoing nonglioma brain surgery, or in good health (not recorded which).

This clonotype has ten or more counts. The chain combines TRBV6-2 or TRBV6-3 with TRBJ2-3; D may be TRBD2 (6 bases). With 5 bases removed from V and 2 bases from J, the gap between germline ends came to 14 bases. This CDR3 is 15 amino acids long. Germline-derived CDR1 and CDR2 are MNHEY and SVGEGT. This CDR3 reads CASSGGTGDTDTQYF. Written as DNA, the CDR3 is TGTGCCAGCAGTGGGGGGACGGGAGACACAGATACGCAGTATTTT.

Worth noting for this clonotype: Given a much more abundant clone one base away, this may be a read error. The chain employs TRBV20-1 and TRBJ1-2; D perhaps matches TRBD1 (5 bases). This CDR3 is 13 amino acids long. CDR1 is DFQATT, CDR2 SNEGSKA, per germline (reference sequence). CDR3 region: CSARAGRNYGHTF. In nucleotides, the CDR3 is TGCAGTGCTAGGGCGGGACGGAACTATGGCCACACCTTC.

The genes are TRBV6-6 and TRBJ2-2; D is ambiguous. CDR3 size: 15 residues. Trimming took off 0 bases at V and 3 bases at J, with 8 bases between the two ends. Germline CDR1 MNHNY, CDR2 SVGAGI (reference sequence). CDR3 in DNA: TGTGCCAGCAGTTACTCGAGTGACTACACCGGGGAGCTGTTTTTT. Translated: CASSYSSDYTGELFF.

In regard to this clonotype: Just one base apart from a much larger clone, this may be a read error. The J gene is TRBJ2-4, the V gene TRBV6-5; TRBD2 agrees at 11 bases. The germline V gene has CDR1 MNHEY and CDR2 SVGAGI. The CDR3 extends over 16 amino acids. With 6 bases clipped from V and 9 bases from J, the junction kept 13 bases outside the gene matches. The CDR3 DNA reads as TGTGCCAGCAGAAGGGGACTAGCGGCGTTCTGGGGCATTCAGTACTTC. Protein: CASRRGLAAFWGIQYF.

This sequence joins TRBV15 and TRBJ2-7; 11 nucleotides match TRBD2. The closer fit of TRBJ2-1 to the DNA end suggests the J call may be wrong. CDR3 length equals 20 residues. In germline, CDR1 is LNHNV, CDR2 YYDKDF (reference sequence). The CDR3 nucleotides read TGTGCCACCAGCAGAGGCGTCGGAGTAGCGGGAGGGCCCTCTTACAATGAGCAGTTCTTC. This encodes CATSRGVGVAGGPSYNEQFF.

The chain joins TRBV5-1 to TRBJ1-1; TRBD1 agrees at 10 bases. The length of the CDR3 is 16 residues. The germline V gene has CDR1 SGHRS and CDR2 YFSETQ. After removal of 1 base from V and 5 bases from J, the junction contained 8 bases not matched to a gene. The CDR3 reads CASSLTTGGGRTEAFF. Written as DNA, the CDR3 is TGCGCCAGCAGCTTGACGACAGGGGGCGGAAGGACTGAAGCTTTCTTT.

A remark on this clonotype: A much larger clone lies a single base off, so this may be a read error. The chain joins TRBV28 to TRBJ1-6; D gene ambiguous. The V gene's germline CDR1 is MDHEN and CDR2 SYDVKM. The CDR3 contains 14 residues. The DNA of the CDR3 is TGTGCCATCAGTGAAGAGACTAGAGCTTCACCCCTCCACTTT. Translation gives CAISEETRASPLHF.

This clonotype was observed once. A clone one base away is much larger, so this may be a read error. The chain has TRBV5-4 and TRBJ1-1; D not resolved. CDR3 length: 15 amino acids. CDR1 and CDR2 from the germline V gene are SGHNT and YYREEE (reference sequence). The CDR3 spells CASSKRRNSNAEAFF. CDR3 nucleotide sequence: TGTGCCAGCAGTAAGCGTAGAAACTCGAACGCTGAAGCTTTCTTT.

Points on this clonotype: Being one base from a much bigger clone, this may be a read error. This sequence joins TRBV25-1 and TRBJ1-1; 10 nucleotides match TRBD1. Germline V gene lookup returns CDR1 MGHDK and CDR2 SYGVNS. V gave up 4 bases and J gave up 3 bases; unmatched junction bases: 5. The CDR3 is 15 residues long. Here the CDR3 reads CASSGQGARDTEAFF. Here the CDR3 DNA reads TGTGCCAGCAGTGGACAGGGGGCCCGGGACACTGAAGCTTTCTTT.

This rearrangement joins TRBV28 to TRBJ2-2, with D perhaps matching TRBD1 or TRBD2 (6 bases each). Germline CDR1 is MDHEN and CDR2 is SYDVKM. V gave up 5 bases and J gave up 5 bases, with 15 bases separating them. CDR3 length equals 15 residues. In DNA, the CDR3 is TGTGCCAGCAGTAGCTCAGGAGGGGGGACCGGGGAGCTGTTTTTT. It specifies CASSSSGGGTGELFF.

There are many counts of this clonotype. The CDR3 region has the DNA TGTGCCAGCAGCACCGGAAACACCATATATTTT. It codes for CASSTGNTIYF. This rearrangement joins TRBV28 to TRBJ1-3, with D unclear. The CDR3 is 11 residues long. V lost 6 bases and J lost 4, with 4 bases in between. Germline lookup yields CDR1 MDHEN and CDR2 SYDVKM.